The 9 T cell receptor beta chains given below trace back to one sample, sequenced in a study of blood T cell repertoires in COVID-19. Profiling relied on immunoSEQ multiplex PCR, and the TCRdb table lists in-frame clones only, not all of them. Of some 200,000 clones in the sample, just over 85% were seen once. Sequences were obtained from peripheral blood. These receptors were taken from a young man with active or convalescent COVID-19.

The gene calls are TRBV16 and TRBJ1-2; 7 bases align to TRBD1. This CDR3 comprises 15 residues. V was pared by 0 bases and J by 4 bases, with 5 bases of the junction left unmatched. CDR1 is KGHSY and CDR2 is FQNENV in the germline V gene. The CDR3 DNA reads as TGTGCCAGCAGCCAATCTAGGGACAGTTTCTATGGCTACACCTTC. As protein: CASSQSRDSFYGYTF.

The J gene is TRBJ1-5, the V gene TRBV28, with TRBD1 identical over 9 bases. This CDR3 has 15 amino acids. The J segment lost 5 bases and the V segment lost 5 bases, leaving 7 bases of the junction unmatched. Germline CDR1 reads MDHEN; CDR2 reads SYDVKM. This CDR3 reads CASSPGTGTDQPQHF. For the CDR3, the DNA is TGTGCCAGCAGTCCCGGGACAGGGACGGATCAGCCCCAGCATTTT.

The chain employs TRBV18 and TRBJ1-1; TRBD1 aligns across 9 bases. The CDR3 runs to 15 residues. Germline V gives CDR1 KGHSH, CDR2 LQKENI. V lost 3 bases to trimming and J lost 4 bases; unmatched junction nucleotides: 6. The CDR3 nucleotides are TGTGCCAGCTCACCTCGAGACAGGGGGAGCACTGAAGCTTTCTTT. This sequence encodes CASSPRDRGSTEAFF.

The rearrangement joins TRBV6-5 to TRBJ2-2; D not resolved. V was trimmed by 7 bases and J by 1 base, leaving 7 bases between them. CDR1 is MNHEY, CDR2 SVGAGI, per germline. CDR3 length: 13 amino acids. The CDR3 is CASIPGNTGELFF. CDR3 nucleotide sequence: TGTGCCAGCATCCCCGGGAACACCGGGGAGCTGTTTTTT.

The chain recombines TRBV29-1 with TRBJ1-5; TRBD1 is a possible D gene (5 bases). CDR1 and CDR2 (germline): SQVTM, ANQGSEA. The V end was cut by 1 base, the J end by 0 bases, with 7 bases between. The CDR3 runs to 14 residues. CDR3 nucleotides: TGCAGCGTTGAAGTCGGGGGTAGCAATCAGCCCCAGCATTTT. Amino acid sequence: CSVEVGGSNQPQHF.

V is TRBV30 and J is TRBJ2-6, with D maybe TRBD1 (6 bases). The CDR3 totals 14 residues. CDR1 and CDR2 from the germline V gene are GTSNPN and SVGIG (reference sequence). V lost 2 bases and J lost 1, with 6 bases in between. The CDR3 region has the DNA TGTGCCTGGAGTAGGGGGTCTGGGGCCAACGTCCTGACTTTC. Protein product: CAWSRGSGANVLTF.

The gene calls are TRBV4-3 and TRBJ2-7; 12 bases are a match to TRBD2. Trimming took 3 bases from V and 3 from J; bases not matched to a gene: 12. The CDR3 extends over 18 amino acids. Germline CDR1 reads LGHNA; CDR2 reads YSLEER. CDR3 bases: TGCGCCAGCAGCCAGCGCGTCCCGACTAGCGGGAGTTTCTACGAGCAGTACTTC. This encodes CASSQRVPTSGSFYEQYF.

The V gene is TRBV12-3 or TRBV12-4, the J gene TRBJ1-5; D remains unclear. Trimming shortened V by 6 bases and J by 7 bases, and 10 bases separated the two germline ends. This CDR3 contains 12 residues. This CDR3 is CASSFLRQPQHF. As DNA, the CDR3 is TGTGCCAGCAGCTTTCTGCGGCAGCCCCAGCATTTT.

This rearrangement joins TRBV27 to TRBJ1-2, with D tentatively TRBD1 (6 bases). From germline, CDR1 is MNHEY and CDR2 SMNVEV (reference sequence). Trimming shortened V by 6 bases and J by 6 bases, and 14 bases separated the two germline ends. This CDR3 spans 13 amino acids. The CDR3 DNA sequence: TGTGCCAGCAGGGATCTCGGACAGCATGGCTACACCTTC. Translating it yields CASRDLGQHGYTF.